This T cell receptor (beta chain) was captured in a study of PD-1 blockade in classical Hodgkin lymphoma. All patients experienced relapse after autologous stem cell transplantation, and brentuximab vedotin exposure was variable. Measured with immunoSEQ multiplex PCR; TCRdb has only the in-frame clones, and not every one. The sample lists 55,000 to 60,000 clones, 75% to 95% seen once, with more than 9% in the top ten. Study findings and constraints: The authors excluded patients who started nivolumab under 1 year after ASCT.

As for this clone: Its antigen is not identified.

The V end lost 2 bases, the J end lost 0 bases, and 10 bases lay between the germline ends. This CDR3 comprises 15 residues. Per the germline V gene, CDR1 is LNHDA and CDR2 is SQIVND (reference sequence). Sequencing used peripheral blood mononuclear cells (PBMCs), obtained before the second cycle of nivolumab. The chain has TRBV19 and TRBJ1-1, with unresolved D. The clonotype originates from a human donor with classical Hodgkin lymphoma. CDR3 sequence (DNA): TGTGCCAGTAGTATATCCCCAGTCATGAACACTGAAGCTTTCTTT. Its translation: CASSISPVMNTEAFF.